This paragraph reports one T cell receptor beta chain. Germline lookup yields CDR1 KGHSH and CDR2 LQKENI. Trimming cost V 3 bases and J 7 bases; bases outside gene matches: 3. The CDR3 extends over 14 amino acids. This specimen comes from a study of blood T cell repertoires in COVID-19. Study details: Spain, Italy and the United States supplied samples that represented acute and convalescent COVID-19. T cells, B-cell-depleted T cells, or PBMCs supplied cDNA or gDNA.

Original methodology: Scientists estimated how many nucleated cells there were by amplifying reference gene primers. Some clones are missing from TCRdb's copy, which holds only in-frame ones; the method was immunoSEQ multiplex PCR. That table supplies the V and J calls and clone size; D and trimming were determined from the DNA. Among hundreds of thousands of clones, about four fifths were seen once, and the ten largest hold about 4.4%. Sequencing input: peripheral blood. The TCR originated in a woman in her seventies with acute or convalescent COVID-19. The chain is built from TRBV18 and TRBJ2-1; 10 bases map to TRBD1. The CDR3 spells CASSPGQGSNEQFF. CDR3 sequence (DNA): TGTGCCAGCTCACCGGGACAGGGGAGTAATGAGCAGTTCTTC. The whole variable domain, remainder taken from reference TRBV18 and TRBJ2-1, is NAGVMQNPRHLVRRRGQEARLRCSPMKGHSHVYWYRQLPEEGLKFMVYLQKENIIDESGMPKERFSAEFPKEGPSILRIQQVVRGDSAAYFCASSPGQGSNEQFFGPGTRLTVL.